This T cell receptor beta chain appears in the sequencing data of a study of blood T cell repertoires in COVID-19. Profiled with immunoSEQ multiplex PCR; TCRdb holds only in-frame clones, not every one. The data hold 100,000 to 140,000 clones, with 88% observed a single time. The V end was cut by 7 bases, the J end by 6 bases, with 10 bases between. This CDR3 region has 12 residues. This chain links TRBV23-1 with TRBJ2-1; D is possibly TRBD1 (5 bases). TRBV23-1 is assigned to the ORF class and has an uncertain function. Source material: peripheral blood. This TCR came from a man aged 45-65 years with active or convalescent COVID-19. In nucleotides, the CDR3 is TGCGCCAGCATCAACAGGCCCAATGAGCAGTTCTTC. Its protein product is CASINRPNEQFF.